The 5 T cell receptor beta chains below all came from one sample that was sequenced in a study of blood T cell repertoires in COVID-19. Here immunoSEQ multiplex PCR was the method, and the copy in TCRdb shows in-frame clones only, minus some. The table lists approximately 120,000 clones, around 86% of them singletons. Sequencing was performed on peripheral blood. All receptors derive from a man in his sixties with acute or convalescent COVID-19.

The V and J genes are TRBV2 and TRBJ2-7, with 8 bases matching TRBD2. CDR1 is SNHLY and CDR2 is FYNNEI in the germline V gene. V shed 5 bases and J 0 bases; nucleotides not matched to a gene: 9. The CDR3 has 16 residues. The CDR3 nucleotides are TGTGCCAGCAGTTGGAATCCAGCGGGAGCCTCCTACGAGCAGTACTTC. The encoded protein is CASSWNPAGASYEQYF.

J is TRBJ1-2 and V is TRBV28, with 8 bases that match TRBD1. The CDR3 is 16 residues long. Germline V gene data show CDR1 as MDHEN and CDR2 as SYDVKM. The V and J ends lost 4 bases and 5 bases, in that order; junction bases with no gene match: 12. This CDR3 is CASSSITLTGGYGYTF. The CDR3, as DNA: TGTGCCAGCAGTTCCATTACCCTCACAGGGGGGTATGGCTACACCTTC.

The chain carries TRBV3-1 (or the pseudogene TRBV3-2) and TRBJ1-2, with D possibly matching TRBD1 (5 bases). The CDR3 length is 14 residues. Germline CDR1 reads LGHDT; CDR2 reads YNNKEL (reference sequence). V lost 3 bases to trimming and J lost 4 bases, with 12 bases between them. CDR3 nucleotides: TGTGCCAGCAGCCACACCAGGGTTGGCTATGGCTACACCTTC. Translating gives CASSHTRVGYGYTF.

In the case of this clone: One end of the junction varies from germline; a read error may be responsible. CDR3 protein: CASSGYYDEQFF. As DNA, the CDR3 is TGTGCCAGCAGTGGGTACTACGATGAGCAGTTCTTC. The chain is built from TRBV2 and TRBJ2-1, with D unclear. CDR1 is SNHLY, CDR2 FYNNEI, per germline. This CDR3 is 12 amino acids long.

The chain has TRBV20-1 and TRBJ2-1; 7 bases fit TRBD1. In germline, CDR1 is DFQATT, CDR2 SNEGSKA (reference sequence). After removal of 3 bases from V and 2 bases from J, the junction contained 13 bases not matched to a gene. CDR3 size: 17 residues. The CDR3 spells CSASNPRADRAYNEQFF. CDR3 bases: TGCAGTGCTAGTAACCCACGGGCAGACAGGGCCTACAATGAGCAGTTCTTC.